This T cell receptor beta chain was obtained from a study of blood T cell repertoires in COVID-19. As for the study in general: PBMCs, B-cell-depleted T cells, or T cells were the source of the cDNA or gDNA that made up the material.

The CDR3 totals 13 residues. Per germline, CDR1 SNHLY and CDR2 FYNNEI. The ends lost 7 bases at V and 2 bases at J; junction bases unmatched: 3. Original analysis: Reference gene primers were amplified, and this amplification served to estimate nucleated cell counts. The assay was immunoSEQ multiplex PCR, and TCRdb's table has in-frame clones only and misses some. The V and J calls and clone size were taken over from that table, and D and trimming were inferred from the DNA. The table shows about 120,000 clones, with 80% to 90% occurring only once. J is TRBJ1-1 and V is TRBV2, with 8 bases lining up with TRBD1. The origin of this receptor is a human donor in a cohort sampled during active COVID-19. Sequences were obtained from peripheral blood. CDR3 sequence: CASTTGGNTEAFF. CDR3 coding DNA: TGTGCCAGCACAACAGGGGGAAACACTGAAGCTTTCTTT.